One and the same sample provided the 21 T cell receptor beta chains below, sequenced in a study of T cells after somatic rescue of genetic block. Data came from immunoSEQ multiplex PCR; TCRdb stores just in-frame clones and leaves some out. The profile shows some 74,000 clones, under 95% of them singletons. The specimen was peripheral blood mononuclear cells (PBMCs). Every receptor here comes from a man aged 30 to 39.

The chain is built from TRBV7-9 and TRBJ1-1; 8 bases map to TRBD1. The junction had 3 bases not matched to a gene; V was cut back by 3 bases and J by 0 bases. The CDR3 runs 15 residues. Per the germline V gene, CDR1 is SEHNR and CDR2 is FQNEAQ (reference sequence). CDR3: CASSFWTGMNTEAFF. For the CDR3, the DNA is TGTGCCAGCAGCTTCTGGACAGGGATGAACACTGAAGCTTTCTTT. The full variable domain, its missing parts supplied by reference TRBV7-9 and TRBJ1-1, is DTGVSQNPRHKITKRGQNVTFRCDPISEHNRLYWYRQTLGQGPEFLTYFQNEAQLEKSRLLSDRFSAERPKGSFSTLEIQRTEQGDSAMYLCASSFWTGMNTEAFFGQGTRLTVV.

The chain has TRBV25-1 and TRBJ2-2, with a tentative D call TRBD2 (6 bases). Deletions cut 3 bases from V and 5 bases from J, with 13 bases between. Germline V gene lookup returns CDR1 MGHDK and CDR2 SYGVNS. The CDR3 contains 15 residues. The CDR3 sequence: CASSDGGTDTGELFF. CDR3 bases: TGTGCCAGCAGTGACGGAGGGACCGATACCGGGGAGCTGTTTTTT. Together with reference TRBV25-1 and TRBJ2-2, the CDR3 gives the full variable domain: EADIYQTPRYLVIGTGKKITLECSQTMGHDKMYWYQQDPGMELHLIHYSYGVNSTEKGDLSSESTVSRIRTEHFPLTLESARPSHTSQYLCASSDGGTDTGELFFGEGSRLTVL.

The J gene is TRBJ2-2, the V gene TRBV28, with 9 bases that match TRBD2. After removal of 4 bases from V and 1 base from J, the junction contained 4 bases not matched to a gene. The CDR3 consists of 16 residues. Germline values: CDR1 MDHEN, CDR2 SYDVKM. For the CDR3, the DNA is TGTGCCAGCAGTTCTCGGACTAGCGTGAACACCGGGGAGCTGTTTTTT. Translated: CASSSRTSVNTGELFF. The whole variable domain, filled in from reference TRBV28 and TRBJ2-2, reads DVKVTQSSRYLVKRTGEKVFLECVQDMDHENMFWYRQDPGLGLRLIYFSYDVKMKEKGDIPEGYSVSREKKERFSLILESASTNQTSMYLCASSSRTSVNTGELFFGEGSRLTVL.

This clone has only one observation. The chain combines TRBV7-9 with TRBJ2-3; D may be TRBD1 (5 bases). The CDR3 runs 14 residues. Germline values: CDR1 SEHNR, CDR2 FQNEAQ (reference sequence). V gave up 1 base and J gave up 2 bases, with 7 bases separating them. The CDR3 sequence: CASSLGGNTDTQYF. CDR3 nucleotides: TGTGCCAGCAGCTTAGGGGGCAACACAGATACGCAGTATTTT.

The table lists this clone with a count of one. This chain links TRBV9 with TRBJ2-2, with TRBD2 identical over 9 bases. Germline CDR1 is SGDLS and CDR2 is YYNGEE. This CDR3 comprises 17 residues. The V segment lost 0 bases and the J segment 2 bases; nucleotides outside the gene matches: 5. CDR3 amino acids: CASSVGSGGSNTGELFF. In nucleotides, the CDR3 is TGTGCCAGCAGCGTAGGAAGCGGGGGGAGCAACACCGGGGAGCTGTTTTTT. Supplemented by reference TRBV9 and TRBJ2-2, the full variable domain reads DSGVTQTPKHLITATGQRVTLRCSPRSGDLSVYWYQQSLDQGLQFLIQYYNGEERAKGNILERFSAQQFPDLHSELNLSSLELGDSALYFCASSVGSGGSNTGELFFGEGSRLTVL.

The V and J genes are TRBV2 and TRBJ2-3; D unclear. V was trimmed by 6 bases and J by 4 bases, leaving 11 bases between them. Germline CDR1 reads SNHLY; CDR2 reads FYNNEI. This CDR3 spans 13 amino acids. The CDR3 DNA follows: TGTGCCAGCAGAGGCGATGGCGCAGATACGCAGTATTTT. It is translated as CASRGDGADTQYF.

The CDR3 DNA reads as TGCGCCAGCAGCCAAGAGCTGGGTTTAGGGACCCAGTACTTC. Amino acid sequence: CASSQELGLGTQYF. This sequence joins TRBV4-1 and TRBJ2-5; D uncertain. V was pared by 0 bases and J by 7 bases, with 12 bases between. The CDR3 runs 14 residues. Per germline, CDR1 MGHRA and CDR2 YSYEKL.

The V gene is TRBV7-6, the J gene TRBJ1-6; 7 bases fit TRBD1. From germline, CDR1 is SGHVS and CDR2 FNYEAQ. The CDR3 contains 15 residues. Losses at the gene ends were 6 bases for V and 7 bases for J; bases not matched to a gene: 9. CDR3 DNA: TGTGCCAGCAGTCAAATGACAGGGAGAAATTCACCCCTCCACTTT. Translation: CASSQMTGRNSPLHF.

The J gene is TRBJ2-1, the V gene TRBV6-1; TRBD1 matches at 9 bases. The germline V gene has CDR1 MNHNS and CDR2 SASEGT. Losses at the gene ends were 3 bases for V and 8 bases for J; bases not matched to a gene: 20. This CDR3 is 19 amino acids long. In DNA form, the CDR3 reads TGTGCCAGCAGTGATTGGACAGGGGCAGGGTTGGGAATGGTGGATGAGCAGTTCTTC. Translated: CASSDWTGAGLGMVDEQFF.

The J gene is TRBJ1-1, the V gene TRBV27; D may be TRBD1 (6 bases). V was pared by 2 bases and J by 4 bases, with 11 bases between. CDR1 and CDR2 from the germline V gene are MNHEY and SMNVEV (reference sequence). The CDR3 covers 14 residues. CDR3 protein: CASSLARGGTEAFF. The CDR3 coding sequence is TGTGCCAGCAGTTTAGCCAGGGGAGGCACTGAAGCTTTCTTT.

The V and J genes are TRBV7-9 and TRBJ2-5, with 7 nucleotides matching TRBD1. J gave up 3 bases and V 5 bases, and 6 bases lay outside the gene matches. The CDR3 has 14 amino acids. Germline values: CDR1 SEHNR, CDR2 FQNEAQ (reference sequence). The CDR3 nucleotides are TGTGCCAGCAGCGAATGGACAGGCGAAGAGACCCAGTACTTC. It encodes CASSEWTGEETQYF.

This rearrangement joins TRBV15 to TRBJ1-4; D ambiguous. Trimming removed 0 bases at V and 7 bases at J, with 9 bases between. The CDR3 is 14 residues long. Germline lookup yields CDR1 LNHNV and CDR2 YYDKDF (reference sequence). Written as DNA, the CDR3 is TGTGCCACCAGCAGAGATCGAGGCATTGAAAAACTGTTTTTT. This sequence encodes CATSRDRGIEKLFF. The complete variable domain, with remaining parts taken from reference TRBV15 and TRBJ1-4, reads DAMVIQNPRYQVTQFGKPVTLSCSQTLNHNVMYWYQQKSSQAPKLLFHYYDKDFNNEADTPDNFQSRRPNTSFCFLDIRSPGLGDTAMYLCATSRDRGIEKLFFGSGTQLSVL.

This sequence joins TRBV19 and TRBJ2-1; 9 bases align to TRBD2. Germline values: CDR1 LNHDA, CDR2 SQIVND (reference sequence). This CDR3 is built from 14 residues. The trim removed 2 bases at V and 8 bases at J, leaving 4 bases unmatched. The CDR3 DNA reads TGTGCCAGTAGTATAACACTAGCGGGCTATGAGCAGTTCTTC. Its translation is CASSITLAGYEQFF.

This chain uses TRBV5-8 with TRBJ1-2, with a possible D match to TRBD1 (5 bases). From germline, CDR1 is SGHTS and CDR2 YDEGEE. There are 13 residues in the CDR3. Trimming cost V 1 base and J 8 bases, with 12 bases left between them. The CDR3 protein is CASSLRGHRGYTF. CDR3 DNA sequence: TGTGCCAGCAGCTTGCGTGGACACCGGGGCTACACCTTC.

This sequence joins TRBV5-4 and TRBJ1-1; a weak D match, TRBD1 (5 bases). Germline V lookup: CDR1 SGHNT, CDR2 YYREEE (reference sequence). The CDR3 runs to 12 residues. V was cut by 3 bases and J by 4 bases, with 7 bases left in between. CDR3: CASSSGGTEAFF. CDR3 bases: TGTGCCAGCAGCTCCGGGGGCACTGAAGCTTTCTTT.

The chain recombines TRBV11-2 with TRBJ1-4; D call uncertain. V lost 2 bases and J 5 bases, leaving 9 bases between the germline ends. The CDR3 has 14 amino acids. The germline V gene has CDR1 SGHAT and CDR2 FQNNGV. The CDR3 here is CASSLFSSNEKLFF. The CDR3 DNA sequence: TGTGCCAGCAGCTTATTTAGCTCGAATGAAAAACTGTTTTTT. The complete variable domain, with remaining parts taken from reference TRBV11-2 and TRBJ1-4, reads EAGVAQSPRYKIIEKRQSVAFWCNPISGHATLYWYQQILGQGPKLLIQFQNNGVVDDSQLPKDRFSAERLKGVDSTLKIQPAKLEDSAVYLCASSLFSSNEKLFFGSGTQLSVL.

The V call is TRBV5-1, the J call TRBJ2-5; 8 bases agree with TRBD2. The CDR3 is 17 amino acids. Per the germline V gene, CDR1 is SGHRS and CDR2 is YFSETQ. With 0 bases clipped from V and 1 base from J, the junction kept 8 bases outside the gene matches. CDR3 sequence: CASSLAGRRGGQETQYF. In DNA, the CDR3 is TGCGCCAGCAGCTTGGCCGGTCGTCGGGGGGGCCAAGAGACCCAGTACTTC.

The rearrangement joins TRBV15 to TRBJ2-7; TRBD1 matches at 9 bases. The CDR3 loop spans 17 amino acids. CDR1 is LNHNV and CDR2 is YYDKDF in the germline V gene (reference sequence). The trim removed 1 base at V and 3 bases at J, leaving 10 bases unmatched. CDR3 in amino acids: CATSRGSPGQGFYEQYF. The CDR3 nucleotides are TGTGCCACCAGCAGAGGGTCACCGGGACAGGGCTTCTACGAGCAGTACTTC.

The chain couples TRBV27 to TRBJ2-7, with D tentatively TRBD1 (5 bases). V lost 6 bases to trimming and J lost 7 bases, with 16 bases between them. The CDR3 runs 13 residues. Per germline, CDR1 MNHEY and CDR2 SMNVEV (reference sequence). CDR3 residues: CASRGLGHWEQYF. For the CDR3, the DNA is TGTGCCAGCAGAGGTCTGGGGCATTGGGAGCAGTACTTC.

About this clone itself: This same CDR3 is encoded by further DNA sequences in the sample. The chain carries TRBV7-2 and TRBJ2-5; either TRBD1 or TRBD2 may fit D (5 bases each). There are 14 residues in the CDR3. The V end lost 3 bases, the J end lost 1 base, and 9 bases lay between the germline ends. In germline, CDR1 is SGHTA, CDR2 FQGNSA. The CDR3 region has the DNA TGTGCCAGCAGCTTGGCCGGGGCCCAAGAGACCCAGTACTTC. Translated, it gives CASSLAGAQETQYF. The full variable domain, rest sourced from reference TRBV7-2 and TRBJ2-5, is GAGVSQSPSNKVTEKGKDVELRCDPISGHTALYWYRQSLGQGLEFLIYFQGNSAPDKSGLPSDRFSAERTGGSVSTLTIQRTQQEDSAVYLCASSLAGAQETQYFGPGTRLLVL.

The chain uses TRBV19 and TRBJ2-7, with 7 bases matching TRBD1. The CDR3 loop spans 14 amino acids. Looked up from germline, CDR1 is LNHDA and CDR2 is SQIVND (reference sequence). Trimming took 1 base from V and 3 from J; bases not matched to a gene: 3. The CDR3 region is CASSIGGQYYEQYF. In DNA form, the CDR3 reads TGTGCCAGTAGTATAGGGGGACAGTACTACGAGCAGTACTTC. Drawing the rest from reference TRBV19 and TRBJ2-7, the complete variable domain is DGGITQSPKYLFRKEGQNVTLSCEQNLNHDAMYWYRQDPGQGLRLIYYSQIVNDFQKGDIAEGYSVSREKKESFPLTVTSAQKNPTAFYLCASSIGGQYYEQYFGPGTRLTVT.